This TCR beta chain came from a study of shared clonotypes between healthy human individuals. Study outcomes and limitations: Generally, estimated richness proved larger in naive subsets than it did in memory subsets.

Trimming removed 8 bases from V and 6 bases from J; junction bases left unmatched: 8. CDR3 length: 14 residues. Germline lookup yields CDR1 SEHNR and CDR2 FQNEAQ (reference sequence). The protocol was immunoSEQ multiplex PCR, while the TCRdb copy is restricted to in-frame clones and leaves out a portion. The data contain 650,000 to 800,000 clones, around 70% of them singletons. This clone was detected only once. The target antigen is unknown. The split of CD4+ cells yielded CD45RA+ naive and CD45RA-negative memory subsets. The sequencing input was memory CD4+ T cells sorted from blood. The sample's subset: CD45RA-negative fraction. The chain carries TRBV7-9 and TRBJ2-2; 8 bases map to TRBD1. The receptor was derived from a woman aged 25 to 39 in good health. CDR3 protein: CASFPGGAAGELFF. The CDR3 region has the DNA TGTGCCAGCTTCCCAGGGGGCGCCGCCGGGGAGCTGTTTTTT.